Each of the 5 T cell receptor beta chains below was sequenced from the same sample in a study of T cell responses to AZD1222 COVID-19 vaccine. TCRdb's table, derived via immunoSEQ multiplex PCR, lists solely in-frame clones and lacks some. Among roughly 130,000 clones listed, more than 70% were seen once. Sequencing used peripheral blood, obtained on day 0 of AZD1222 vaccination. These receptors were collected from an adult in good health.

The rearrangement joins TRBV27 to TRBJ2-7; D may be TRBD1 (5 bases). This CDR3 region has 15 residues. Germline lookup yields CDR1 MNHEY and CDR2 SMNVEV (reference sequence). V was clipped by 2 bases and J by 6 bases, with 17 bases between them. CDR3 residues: CASSLVGQGNLEQYF. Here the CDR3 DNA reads TGTGCCAGCAGTTTAGTGGGGCAGGGTAATCTCGAGCAGTACTTC.

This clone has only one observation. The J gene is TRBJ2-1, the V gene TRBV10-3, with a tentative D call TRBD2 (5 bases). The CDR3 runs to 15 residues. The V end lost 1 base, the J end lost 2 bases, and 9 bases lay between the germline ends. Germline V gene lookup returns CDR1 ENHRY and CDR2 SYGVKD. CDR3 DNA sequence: TGTGCCATCAGTGAGTTCAGCGGACCCTACAATGAGCAGTTCTTC. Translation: CAISEFSGPYNEQFF.

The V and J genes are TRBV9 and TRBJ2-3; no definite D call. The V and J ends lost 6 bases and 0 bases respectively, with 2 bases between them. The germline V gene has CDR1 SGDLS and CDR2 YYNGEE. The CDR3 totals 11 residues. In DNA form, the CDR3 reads TGTGCCAGCACGAGCACAGATACGCAGTATTTT. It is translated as CASTSTDTQYF.

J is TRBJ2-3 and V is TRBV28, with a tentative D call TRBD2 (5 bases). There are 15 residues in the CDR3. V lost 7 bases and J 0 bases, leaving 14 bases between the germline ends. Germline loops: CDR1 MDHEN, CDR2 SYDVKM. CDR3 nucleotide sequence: TGTGCCAGCACCTGGGAAAGGGAGAGCACAGATACGCAGTATTTT. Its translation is CASTWERESTDTQYF. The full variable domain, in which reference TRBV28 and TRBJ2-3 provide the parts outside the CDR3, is DVKVTQSSRYLVKRTGEKVFLECVQDMDHENMFWYRQDPGLGLRLIYFSYDVKMKEKGDIPEGYSVSREKKERFSLILESASTNQTSMYLCASTWERESTDTQYFGPGTRLTVL.

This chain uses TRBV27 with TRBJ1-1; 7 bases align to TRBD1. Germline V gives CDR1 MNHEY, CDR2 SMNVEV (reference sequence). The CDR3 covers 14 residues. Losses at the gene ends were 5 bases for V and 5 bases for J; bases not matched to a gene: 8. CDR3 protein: CASSPRTGGTEAFF. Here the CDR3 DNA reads TGTGCCAGCAGTCCGAGGACAGGTGGGACTGAAGCTTTCTTT.